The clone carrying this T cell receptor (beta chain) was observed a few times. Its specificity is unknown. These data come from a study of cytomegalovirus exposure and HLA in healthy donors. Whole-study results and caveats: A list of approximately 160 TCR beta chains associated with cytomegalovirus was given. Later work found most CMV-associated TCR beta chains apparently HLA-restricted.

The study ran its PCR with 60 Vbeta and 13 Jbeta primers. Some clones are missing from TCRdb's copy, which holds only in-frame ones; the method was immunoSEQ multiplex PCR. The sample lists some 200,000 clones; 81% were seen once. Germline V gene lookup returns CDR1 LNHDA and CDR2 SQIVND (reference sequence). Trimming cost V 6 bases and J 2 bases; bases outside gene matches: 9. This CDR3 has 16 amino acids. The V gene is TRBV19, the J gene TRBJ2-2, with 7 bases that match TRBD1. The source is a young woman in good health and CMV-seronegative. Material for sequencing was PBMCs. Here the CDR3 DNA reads TGTGCCAGTAGAACAAAAGGGACAGCCAACACCGGGGAGCTGTTTTTT. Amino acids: CASRTKGTANTGELFF.